A single sample is the source of the 24 T cell receptor beta chains below, sequenced in a study of blood T cell repertoires in COVID-19. Sequencing used immunoSEQ multiplex PCR; TCRdb keeps in-frame clones, though not all of them. The sample records 240,000 or so clones, approximately 84% being singletons. Material: peripheral blood. The receptor source for this set is a woman older than 75 with acute or convalescent COVID-19.

As to this clone: Other nucleotide sequences from this sample produce the same CDR3. The V and J genes are TRBV7-2 and TRBJ1-1, with D possibly being TRBD1 (5 bases). V was cut by 5 bases and J by 0 bases, with 10 bases left in between. The CDR3 is 14 amino acids. Per the germline V gene, CDR1 is SGHTA and CDR2 is FQGNSA. DNA of the CDR3: TGTGCCAGCAGCCTTCAGGGTATGAACACTGAAGCTTTCTTT. Residues: CASSLQGMNTEAFF.

The rearrangement uses TRBV7-2 and TRBJ1-4, with 10 bases fitting TRBD1. V was clipped by 5 bases and J by 7 bases; unmatched bases: 7. This CDR3 comprises 15 residues. From germline, CDR1 is SGHTA and CDR2 FQGNSA. The CDR3 is CASSATGGFGEKLFF. As DNA, the CDR3 is TGTGCCAGCAGCGCGACAGGGGGCTTCGGTGAAAAACTGTTTTTT.

The CDR3 DNA reads as TGTGCCAGCAGCCGCGCTAACACCGGGGAGCTGTTTTTT. Translating gives CASSRANTGELFF. The chain joins TRBV7-2 to TRBJ2-2; no clear D gene. Trimming shortened V by 5 bases and J by 2 bases, and 6 bases separated the two germline ends. This CDR3 contains 13 residues. In germline, CDR1 is SGHTA, CDR2 FQGNSA.

The chain joins TRBV30 to TRBJ2-7, with 8 bases identical to TRBD2. This CDR3 spans 16 amino acids. J gave up 3 bases and V 0 bases, and 10 bases lay outside the gene matches. Germline loops: CDR1 GTSNPN, CDR2 SVGIG (reference sequence). CDR3 in DNA: TGTGCCTGGAGTGTAGCGGGGGCCCAGAGTATCTACGAGCAGTACTTC. Translation gives CAWSVAGAQSIYEQYF.

V gene TRBV30 combines with J gene TRBJ1-2; perhaps TRBD1 as D (6 bases). Between the trimmed V and J ends, which lost 5 bases and 8 bases, there was a span of 15 bases. Germline lookup yields CDR1 GTSNPN and CDR2 SVGIG (reference sequence). The CDR3 runs to 12 residues. The CDR3 DNA reads as TGTGCCTGGGCCAAGAGCAGGGGAGGCTACACCTTC. Translating it yields CAWAKSRGGYTF.

A word on this clone: Germline is not matched at one junction end, which may reflect a read error. V is TRBV19 and J is TRBJ2-1; 10 positions agree with TRBD2. Germline assignment: CDR1 LNHDA and CDR2 SQIVND (reference sequence). This CDR3 contains 14 residues. CDR3 sequence: CASSVDWTSGEQFF. The CDR3 DNA sequence: TGTGCCAGTAGTGTAGATTGGACTAGCGGAGAGCAGTTCTTC.

The chain joins TRBV7-3 to TRBJ2-1; 9 positions match TRBD1. V was pared by 1 base and J by 15 bases, with 7 bases of the junction left unmatched. CDR3 length: 13 residues. CDR1 is SGHTA and CDR2 is FQGTGA in the germline V gene. CDR3 nucleotide sequence: TGTGCCAGCAGCTTAAGGCACGGGACAGGGACGTTCTTC. Its protein product is CASSLRHGTGTFF.

The chain combines TRBV4-2 with TRBJ1-3, with a weak D call TRBD1 (5 bases). Germline V gives CDR1 LGHNA, CDR2 YNFKEQ. Between the trimmed V and J ends, which lost 3 bases and 0 bases, there was a span of 15 bases. This CDR3 is built from 17 residues. The CDR3 sequence: CASSHPQQVLSGNTIYF. The CDR3 DNA is TGTGCCAGCAGCCACCCCCAACAGGTCCTCTCTGGAAACACCATATATTTT.

The genes are TRBV10-3 and TRBJ1-2; D is uncertain. The CDR3 runs to 12 residues. Germline-derived CDR1 and CDR2 are ENHRY and SYGVKD. V gave up 1 base and J gave up 4 bases, with 4 bases separating them. The CDR3 loop reads CAISEYSYGYTF. The CDR3 DNA follows: TGTGCCATCAGTGAGTACAGCTATGGCTACACCTTC.

This clone was seen just once. V gene TRBV3-1 (or the pseudogene TRBV3-2) combines with J gene TRBJ2-7, with D tentatively TRBD1 (6 bases). V lost 4 bases and J 3 bases, leaving 10 bases between the germline ends. The CDR3 spans 13 residues. Germline V lookup: CDR1 LGHDT, CDR2 YNNKEL (reference sequence). CDR3 sequence: CASSLRDNYEQYF. The CDR3 DNA follows: TGTGCCAGCAGCCTCCGGGACAACTACGAGCAGTACTTC.

The J gene is TRBJ1-1, the V gene TRBV6-5; D is ambiguous. Germline lookup yields CDR1 MNHEY and CDR2 SVGAGI. CDR3 size: 14 residues. V was cut by 7 bases and J by 10 bases, with 22 bases left in between. This CDR3 reads CASMIHYSNVAAFF. The DNA for the CDR3 is TGTGCCAGCATGATTCACTATTCGAATGTTGCAGCTTTCTTT.

The chain couples TRBV10-3 to TRBJ2-7; 8 bases match TRBD2. The CDR3 totals 11 residues. Germline CDR1 ENHRY, CDR2 SYGVKD. The CDR3 spells CASGADYEQYF. CDR3 sequence (DNA): TGTGCTAGCGGGGCAGACTACGAGCAGTACTTC.

The DNA of the CDR3 is TGTGCCAGCAGTCGACAGGGGTCAGGTATTGGCACTGAAGCTTTCTTT. Protein sequence: CASSRQGSGIGTEAFF. J is TRBJ1-1 and V is TRBV7-3, with 8 bases aligning to TRBD1. This CDR3 spans 16 amino acids. The junction had 13 bases not matched to a gene; V was cut back by 6 bases and J by 4 bases. Germline V gene sequence: CDR1 SGHTA, CDR2 FQGTGA. Using reference TRBV7-3 and TRBJ1-1 for the parts outside the CDR3, the full variable domain is GAGVSQTPSNKVTEKGKYVELRCDPISGHTALYWYRQSLGQGPEFLIYFQGTGAADDSGLPNDRFFAVRPEGSVSTLKIQRTERGDSAVYLCASSRQGSGIGTEAFFGQGTRLTVV.

V is TRBV2 and J is TRBJ2-2; 7 bases line up with TRBD1. The CDR3 has 15 residues. V was pared by 3 bases and J by 0 bases, with 1 base of the junction left unmatched. CDR1 is SNHLY and CDR2 is FYNNEI in the germline V gene. CDR3 coding DNA: TGTGCCAGCAGTGACAGGGGGACGAACACCGGGGAGCTGTTTTTT. Translated, it gives CASSDRGTNTGELFF.

The chain is built from TRBV6-2 or TRBV6-3 and TRBJ1-1, with TRBD1 matching over 8 bases. Germline V gene sequence: CDR1 MNHEY, CDR2 SVGEGT. The CDR3 totals 15 residues. V gave up 4 bases and J gave up 6 bases; unmatched junction bases: 10. The DNA of the CDR3 is TGTGCCAGCAGTTTAAGAGACAGGGGAGGCGCTGAAGCTTTCTTT. It translates to CASSLRDRGGAEAFF.

V gene TRBV27 combines with J gene TRBJ2-7, with TRBD2 matching 7 bases. V dropped 10 bases and J dropped 3; count of bases not matched to a gene: 12. The CDR3 is made up of 14 amino acids. The germline V gene encodes CDR1 MNHEY and CDR2 SMNVEV (reference sequence). CDR3 protein: CATQSGREDYEQYF. The DNA for the CDR3 is TGTGCCACCCAGTCAGGGAGGGAAGACTACGAGCAGTACTTC.

The chain links TRBV6-4 to TRBJ2-1; TRBD2 might be the D (6 bases). This CDR3 spans 18 amino acids. Germline loops: CDR1 MRHNA, CDR2 SNTAGT. The V end was cut by 2 bases, the J end by 8 bases, with 25 bases between. The CDR3: CASSDNRVGDFPWDEQFF. The CDR3 nucleotides read TGTGCCAGCAGTGACAACCGAGTTGGGGACTTTCCTTGGGATGAGCAGTTCTTC.

CDR3 sequence (DNA): TGTGCCAGCTCACCAATAGCCGCAACTAATGAAAAACTGTTTTTT. It is translated as CASSPIAATNEKLFF. The chain joins TRBV18 to TRBJ1-4, with no clear D. This CDR3 is 15 amino acids long. V lost 2 bases, J lost 0 bases, and 7 bases lay in between. CDR1 and CDR2 from the germline V gene are KGHSH and LQKENI.

The chain has TRBV6-2 or TRBV6-3 and TRBJ1-5; TRBD1 matches 8 bases. Germline V gene lookup returns CDR1 MNHEY and CDR2 SVGEGT. CDR3 length: 13 residues. The junction had 6 bases not matched to a gene; V was cut back by 4 bases and J by 10 bases. CDR3 coding DNA: TGTGCCAGCAGTTTCGGCAGGGGGCGCCCCCAGCATTTT. It yields the protein CASSFGRGRPQHF.

The chain links TRBV3-1 (or the pseudogene TRBV3-2) to TRBJ2-7; a possible D gene is TRBD2 (5 bases). CDR1 and CDR2 (germline): LGHDT, YNNKEL (reference sequence). This CDR3 has 13 amino acids. The germline V and J ends were trimmed by 2 bases and 6 bases, with 11 bases remaining between them. The CDR3 spells CASSQRLAGEQYF. The CDR3 nucleotides read TGTGCCAGCAGCCAAAGGCTAGCTGGCGAGCAGTACTTC.

The V and J genes are TRBV2 and TRBJ2-2; 10 positions match TRBD2. CDR1 SNHLY and CDR2 FYNNEI come from the germline V gene. J was trimmed by 1 base and V by 11 bases; bases with no gene match: 10. The CDR3 is made up of 16 amino acids. The CDR3 region is CAPGTSGALNTGELFF. DNA for the CDR3: TGTGCCCCTGGCACTAGCGGGGCTTTGAACACCGGGGAGCTGTTTTTT.

The chain links TRBV6-5 to TRBJ2-7; 8 nucleotides agree with TRBD2. The V segment lost 0 bases and the J segment 5 bases; nucleotides outside the gene matches: 9. Germline values: CDR1 MNHEY, CDR2 SVGAGI. CDR3 length: 16 amino acids. CDR3 sequence (DNA): TGTGCCAGCAGTTACTCGGGGGCAAGACTAGCGAACGAGCAGTACTTC. This sequence encodes CASSYSGARLANEQYF.

This clone appeared once. V gene TRBV29-1 combines with J gene TRBJ1-3, with TRBD1 matching over 7 bases. The trim removed 3 bases at V and 4 bases at J, leaving 6 bases unmatched. This CDR3 is built from 14 residues. Germline values: CDR1 SQVTM, CDR2 ANQGSEA. The CDR3 nucleotides are TGCAGCGTTGAGGAGACAGGGTACGGAAACACCATATATTTT. It yields the protein CSVEETGYGNTIYF.

The rearrangement joins TRBV18 to TRBJ2-3, with D perhaps matching TRBD2 (6 bases). Per the germline V gene, CDR1 is KGHSH and CDR2 is LQKENI. V dropped 4 bases and J dropped 3 bases, with 14 bases sitting between them. The CDR3 sequence is 15 residues long. The chain's CDR3 is CASSQLGEETDTQYF. The DNA of the CDR3 is TGTGCCAGCTCACAGTTAGGGGAGGAGACAGATACGCAGTATTTT.